This note documents a single TCR beta chain sequence. The V end lost 2 bases, the J end lost 5 bases, and 12 bases lay between the germline ends. This CDR3 spans 15 amino acids. In germline, CDR1 is MDHEN, CDR2 SYDVKM. This specimen comes from a study of technical replicates of blood from a few donors. Method: immunoSEQ multiplex PCR; TCRdb's copy keeps in-frame clones and lacks some. In the table there are tens of thousands of clones, 90% to 95% of which are singletons. The chain carries TRBV28 and TRBJ1-4; weak D call: TRBD1 (5 bases). The sample was T cells isolated from PBMCs. The TCR comes from a human donor in good health. Some clones in this sample may be carry-over from other donors' samples. CDR3 DNA sequence: TGTGCCAGCAGTTTAGATTGGGGGGTGAATGAAAAACTGTTTTTT. This encodes CASSLDWGVNEKLFF.